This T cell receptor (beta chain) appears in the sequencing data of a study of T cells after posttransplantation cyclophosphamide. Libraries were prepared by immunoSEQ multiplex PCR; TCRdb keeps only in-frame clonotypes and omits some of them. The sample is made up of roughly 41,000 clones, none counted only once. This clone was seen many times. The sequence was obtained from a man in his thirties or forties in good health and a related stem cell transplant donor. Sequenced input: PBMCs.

The CDR3 DNA follows: TGTGCCAGCAGCTTGGGCAGTGGAAACACTGAAGCTTTCTTT. It codes for CASSLGSGNTEAFF. The V and J genes are TRBV11-1 and TRBJ1-1; no firm D call. Germline V gene sequence: CDR1 SGHAT, CDR2 FQDESV (reference sequence). CDR3 size: 14 residues. V dropped 3 bases and J dropped 2 bases, with 10 bases sitting between them. Supplemented by reference TRBV11-1 and TRBJ1-1, the full variable domain reads EAEVAQSPRYKITEKSQAVAFWCDPISGHATLYWYRQILGQGPELLVQFQDESVVDDSQLPKDRFSAERLKGVDSTLKIQPAELGDSAMYLCASSLGSGNTEAFFGQGTRLTVV.